This T cell receptor beta chain was captured by sequencing in a study of T cells after yellow fever vaccination (dated by TCRdb to about 2019). For the wider study: Libraries from fractions with low cell numbers were prepared with the SMART-Seq v4 Ultra Low Input RNA kit. To follow T-cell clones before and after both primary and booster YFV17D yellow fever vaccination, bulk TCR alpha and beta repertoires underwent longitudinal sequencing. Two healthy male donors made up the cohort, one aged 18 to 30 years and the other aged 30 to 40 years. Bulk PBMC replicates and cell subsets were isolated from blood drawn at multiple timepoints before and after both primary and secondary immunization. Summary of the overall study and its limitations: Computational filtering was required because FACS-sorted repertoires could contain abundant contaminating clonotypes from the bulk population. The secondary T-cell response was weaker than the primary response but faster, peaking on day 5 instead of day 15. Only a couple of donors were included in the study, so the extent to which the findings can be generalized is limited. A small share of clonotypes occurred in both CD4 and CD8 compartments, likely arising from convergent recombination. Most clones expanded after primary vaccination were re-detected after the booster (almost 97% of CD4 and about nine tenths of CD8), suggesting broad memory maintenance.

According to the study, the label for this sample's treatment or condition signals: live attenuated yellow fever vaccine strain. PBMCs were isolated from peripheral blood using a standard Ficoll-Paque protocol. CD4 and CD8 T-cell fractions were isolated with Dynabeads CD4 and CD8 positive selection kits. TriZol was used to extract RNA from bulk PBMCs, from CD4 and CD8 fractions, and from dextramer-positive and dextramer-negative fractions. This clonotype was recorded many times. The specificity of this receptor is unknown. Per-base quality was not reported, and no clone a single base away is much larger than it. Counted from cysteine to phenylalanine, this CDR3 has 13 amino acids. The only DNA kept is the CDR3, 39 bases in frame from the first base. The junction shows trimming of 3 bases on V and 5 bases on J, plus 11 bases between the germline ends. Via the germline V gene, CDR1 is SGDLS and CDR2 YYNGEE.

The sample was run on an Illumina NovaSeq 6000. Synthesis of TCR cDNA relied on 5'RACE template switching, a step that introduced a universal primer site along with unique molecular identifiers. cDNA synthesis was primed from both the TCR alpha and TCR beta constant segments. Two PCR steps were used to amplify libraries, with sample barcodes and sequencing adapters being added in the second step. Libraries were sequenced on Illumina HiSeq 2500 (2x100 bp) or NovaSeq (2x150 bp). Per the source publication's procedure: Demultiplexing of reads and collapsing into UMI consensus sequences were performed with MIGEC, and V(D)J alignment was carried out with MiXCR. Clonotypes responding to the vaccine were identified with edgeR on replicate PBMC samples, with the criteria of FDR below 0.01 and a log2 fold change above 5 up to day 15. CD4 or CD8 identity was assigned to each bulk clonotype according to whether the clonotype was present at higher abundance in the sequenced CD4 repertoire or the sequenced CD8 repertoire. TCRdb's own reprocessing of the public reads used fastp at Q25 and MiXCR and kept productive beta chains. When rows share a CDR3 protein, they turn into one entry using the most common DNA and genes. These V and J calls are TCRdb output, not the study's own analysis. The table for this sample lists 150,000 or so distinct CDR3 sequences; around 9% of them were counted only once. In total, the top ten clones hold around 33% of the sample.

The sequence joins TRBV9 to TRBJ2-5, with the D gene not clear enough to name. The sample in question was CD8+ T cells sorted from PBMCs, obtained 45 days after the yellow fever booster vaccination. This TCR was sampled from a young man who received the YFV17D yellow fever vaccine. The CDR3 loop reads CASSDRMGETQYF. DNA sequence: TGTGCCAGCAGCGATCGGATGGGCGAGACCCAGTACTTC.